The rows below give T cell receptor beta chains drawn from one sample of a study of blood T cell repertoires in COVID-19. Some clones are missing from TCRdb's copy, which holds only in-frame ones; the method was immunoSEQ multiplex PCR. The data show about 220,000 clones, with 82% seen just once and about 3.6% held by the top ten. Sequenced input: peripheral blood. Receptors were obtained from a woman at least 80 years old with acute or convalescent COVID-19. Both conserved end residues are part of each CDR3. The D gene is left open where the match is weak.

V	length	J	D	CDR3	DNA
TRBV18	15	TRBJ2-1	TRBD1	CASSLGTGLYNEQFF	TGTGCCAGCTCACTTGGGACAGGGCTGTACAATGAGCAGTTCTTC
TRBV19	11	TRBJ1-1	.	CASITVTEAFF	TGTGCCAGTATCACGGTTACTGAAGCTTTCTTT
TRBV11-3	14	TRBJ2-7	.	CASSFVAVSYEQYF	TGTGCCAGCAGCTTCGTTGCGGTCTCCTACGAGCAGTACTTC
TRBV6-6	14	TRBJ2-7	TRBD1	CASSITGGPYEQYF	TGTGCCAGCAGCATTACAGGGGGCCCCTACGAGCAGTACTTC
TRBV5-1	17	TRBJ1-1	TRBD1	CASSWPRDRGSNTEAFF	TGCGCCAGCAGCTGGCCGCGGGACAGGGGATCGAACACTGAAGCTTTCTTT
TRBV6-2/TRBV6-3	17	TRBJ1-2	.	CASSWRPGEYRVYGYTF	TGTGCCAGCAGTTGGAGGCCGGGGGAATATCGGGTCTATGGCTACACCTTC
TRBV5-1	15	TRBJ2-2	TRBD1	CASSTRDRVAGELFF	TGCGCCAGCAGCACCCGGGACAGGGTGGCCGGGGAGCTGTTTTTT
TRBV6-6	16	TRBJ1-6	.	CASSQGARRTGSPLHF	TGTGCCAGCAGCCAAGGTGCAAGGAGGACTGGTTCACCCCTCCACTTT
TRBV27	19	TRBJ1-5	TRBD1	CASRLVGGTGFFGNQPQHF	TGTGCCAGCAGACTTGTGGGGGGGACAGGGTTTTTCGGGAATCAGCCCCAGCATTTT
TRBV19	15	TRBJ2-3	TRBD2	CASSRGGTSTDTQYF	TGTGCCAGTAGTCGCGGGGGGACTAGCACAGATACGCAGTATTTT
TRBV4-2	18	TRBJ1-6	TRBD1	CASSQGGTANRNNSPLHF	TGTGCCAGCAGCCAAGGGGGGACAGCAAACCGAAATAATTCACCCCTCCACTTT
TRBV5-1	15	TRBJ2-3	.	CASSLGGGSTDTQYF	TGCGCCAGCAGCTTGGGGGGCGGAAGCACAGATACGCAGTATTTT
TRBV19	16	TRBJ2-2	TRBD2	CASRARLAGETGELFF	TGTGCCAGTAGGGCCCGACTAGCGGGGGAGACCGGGGAGCTGTTTTTT
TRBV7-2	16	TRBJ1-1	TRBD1	CASSSRQQGAGTEAFF	TGTGCCAGCAGCTCGCGCCAACAGGGGGCTGGCACTGAAGCTTTCTTT